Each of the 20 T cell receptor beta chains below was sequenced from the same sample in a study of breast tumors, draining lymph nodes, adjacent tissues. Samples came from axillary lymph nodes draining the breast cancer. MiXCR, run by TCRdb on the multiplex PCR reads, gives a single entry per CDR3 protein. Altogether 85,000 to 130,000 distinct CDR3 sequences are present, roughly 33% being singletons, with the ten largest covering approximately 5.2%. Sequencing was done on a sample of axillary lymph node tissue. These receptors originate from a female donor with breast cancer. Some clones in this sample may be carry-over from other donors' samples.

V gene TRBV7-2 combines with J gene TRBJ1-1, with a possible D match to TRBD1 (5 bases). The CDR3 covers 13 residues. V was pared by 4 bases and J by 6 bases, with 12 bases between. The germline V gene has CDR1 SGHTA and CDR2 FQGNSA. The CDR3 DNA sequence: TGTGCCAGCAGCTCTTTTGGACAATCTGAAGCTTTCTTT. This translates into CASSSFGQSEAFF.

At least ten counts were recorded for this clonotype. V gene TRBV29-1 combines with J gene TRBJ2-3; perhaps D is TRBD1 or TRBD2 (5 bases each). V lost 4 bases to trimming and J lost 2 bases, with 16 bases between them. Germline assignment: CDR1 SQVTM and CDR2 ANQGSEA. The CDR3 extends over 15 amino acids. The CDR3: CSVGRGTGNTDTQYF. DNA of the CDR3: TGCAGCGTTGGGAGAGGGACCGGGAACACAGATACGCAGTATTTT.

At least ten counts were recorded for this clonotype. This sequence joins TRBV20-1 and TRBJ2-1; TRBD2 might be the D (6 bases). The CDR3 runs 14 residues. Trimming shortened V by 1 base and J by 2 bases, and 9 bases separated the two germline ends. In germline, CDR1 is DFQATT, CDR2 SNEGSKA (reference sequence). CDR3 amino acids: CSARGGLAYNEQFF. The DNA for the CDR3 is TGCAGTGCTAGAGGGGGACTCGCCTACAATGAGCAGTTCTTC.

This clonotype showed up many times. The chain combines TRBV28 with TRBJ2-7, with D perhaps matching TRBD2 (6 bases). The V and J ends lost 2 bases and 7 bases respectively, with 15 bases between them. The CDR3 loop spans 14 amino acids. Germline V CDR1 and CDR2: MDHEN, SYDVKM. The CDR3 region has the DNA TGTGCCAGCAGTTTACGGGGGAGAGCCGGGGAGCAGTACTTC. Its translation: CASSLRGRAGEQYF.

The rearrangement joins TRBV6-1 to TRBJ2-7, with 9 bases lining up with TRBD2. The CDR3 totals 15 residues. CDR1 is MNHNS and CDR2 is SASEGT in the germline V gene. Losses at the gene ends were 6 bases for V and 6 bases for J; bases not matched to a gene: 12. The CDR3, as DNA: TGTGCCAGCAGGGGATGGTATAGCGGGAGTCCCGAGCAGTACTTC. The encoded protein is CASRGWYSGSPEQYF.

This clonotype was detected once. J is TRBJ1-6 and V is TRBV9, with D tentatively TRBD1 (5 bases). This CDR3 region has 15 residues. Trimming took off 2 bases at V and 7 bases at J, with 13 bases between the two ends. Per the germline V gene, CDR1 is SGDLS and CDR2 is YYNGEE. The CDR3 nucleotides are TGTGCCAGCAGCGTGCCAGGGTCTTGGAATTCACCCCTCCACTTT. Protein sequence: CASSVPGSWNSPLHF.

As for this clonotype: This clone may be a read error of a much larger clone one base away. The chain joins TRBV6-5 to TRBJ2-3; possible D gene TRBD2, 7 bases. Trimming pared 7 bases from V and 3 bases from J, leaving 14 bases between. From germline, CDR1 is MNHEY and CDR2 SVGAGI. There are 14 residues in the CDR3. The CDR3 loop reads CASTGKGGTDTQYF. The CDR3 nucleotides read TGTGCCAGCACCGGGAAGGGGGGGACAGATACGCAGTATTTT.

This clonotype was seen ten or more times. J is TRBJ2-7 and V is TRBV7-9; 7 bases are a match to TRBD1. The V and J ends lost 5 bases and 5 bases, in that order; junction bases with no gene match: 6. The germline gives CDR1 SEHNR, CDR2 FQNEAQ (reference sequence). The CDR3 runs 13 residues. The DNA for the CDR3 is TGTGCCAGCAGCGACAGGGTATATAACGAGCAGTACTTC. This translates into CASSDRVYNEQYF.

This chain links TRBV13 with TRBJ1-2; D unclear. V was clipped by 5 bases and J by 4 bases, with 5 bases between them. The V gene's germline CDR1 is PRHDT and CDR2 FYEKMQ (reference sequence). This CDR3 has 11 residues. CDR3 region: CASSGFYGYTF. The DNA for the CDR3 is TGTGCCAGCAGCGGGTTCTATGGCTACACCTTC.

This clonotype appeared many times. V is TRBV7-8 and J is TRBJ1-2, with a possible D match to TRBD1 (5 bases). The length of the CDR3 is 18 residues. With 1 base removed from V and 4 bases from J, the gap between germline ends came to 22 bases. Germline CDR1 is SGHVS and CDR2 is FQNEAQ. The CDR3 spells CASSLGARWDDSSYGYTF. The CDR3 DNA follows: TGTGCCAGCAGCTTAGGGGCTAGGTGGGACGACTCTTCCTATGGCTACACCTTC.

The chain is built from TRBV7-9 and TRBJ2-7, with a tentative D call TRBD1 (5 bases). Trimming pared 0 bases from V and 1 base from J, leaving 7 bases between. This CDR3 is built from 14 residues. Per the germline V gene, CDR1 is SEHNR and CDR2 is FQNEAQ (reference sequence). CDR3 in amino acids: CASSLATGSYEQYV. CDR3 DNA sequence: TGTGCCAGCAGCTTAGCAACAGGTTCCTACGAGCAGTACGTC.

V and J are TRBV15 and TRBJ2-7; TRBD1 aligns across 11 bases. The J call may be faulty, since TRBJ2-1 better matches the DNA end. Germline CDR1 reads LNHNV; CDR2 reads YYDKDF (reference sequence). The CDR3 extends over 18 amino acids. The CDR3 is CATSSPGQGVRYSYEQFF. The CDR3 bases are TGTGCCACCAGCAGTCCGGGACAGGGGGTCCGATACTCCTACGAACAGTTCTTC.

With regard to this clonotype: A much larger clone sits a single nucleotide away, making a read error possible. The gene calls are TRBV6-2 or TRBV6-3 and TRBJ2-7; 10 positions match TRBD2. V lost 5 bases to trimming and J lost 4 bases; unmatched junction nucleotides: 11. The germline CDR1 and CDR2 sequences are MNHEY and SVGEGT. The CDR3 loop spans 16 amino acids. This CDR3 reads CASSLNRTSGSYEQYF. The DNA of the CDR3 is TGTGCCAGCAGTCTCAACCGGACTAGCGGCAGTTACGAGCAGTACTTC.

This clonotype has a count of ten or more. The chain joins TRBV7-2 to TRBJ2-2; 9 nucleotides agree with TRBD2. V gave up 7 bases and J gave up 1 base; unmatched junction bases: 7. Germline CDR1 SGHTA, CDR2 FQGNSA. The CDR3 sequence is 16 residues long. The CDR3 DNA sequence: TGTGCCAGCAACATACAAGCGGGGGGGAACACCGGGGAGCTGTTTTTT. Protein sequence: CASNIQAGGNTGELFF.

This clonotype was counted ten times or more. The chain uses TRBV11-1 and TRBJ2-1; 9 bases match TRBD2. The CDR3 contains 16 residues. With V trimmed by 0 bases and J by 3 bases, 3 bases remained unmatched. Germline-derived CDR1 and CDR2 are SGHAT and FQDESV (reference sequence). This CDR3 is CASSLAGTSFYNEQFF. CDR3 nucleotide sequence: TGTGCCAGCAGCTTAGCAGGGACTAGCTTCTACAATGAGCAGTTCTTC. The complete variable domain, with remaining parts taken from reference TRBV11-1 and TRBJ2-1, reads EAEVAQSPRYKITEKSQAVAFWCDPISGHATLYWYRQILGQGPELLVQFQDESVVDDSQLPKDRFSAERLKGVDSTLKIQPAELGDSAMYLCASSLAGTSFYNEQFFGPGTRLTVL.

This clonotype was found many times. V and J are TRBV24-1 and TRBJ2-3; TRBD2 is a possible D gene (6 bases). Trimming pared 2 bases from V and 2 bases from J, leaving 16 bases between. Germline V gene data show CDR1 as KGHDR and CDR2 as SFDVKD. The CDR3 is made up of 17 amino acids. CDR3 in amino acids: CATSDSGRGRSTDTQYF. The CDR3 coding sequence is TGTGCCACCAGTGATTCCGGACGGGGGAGATCCACAGATACGCAGTATTTT.

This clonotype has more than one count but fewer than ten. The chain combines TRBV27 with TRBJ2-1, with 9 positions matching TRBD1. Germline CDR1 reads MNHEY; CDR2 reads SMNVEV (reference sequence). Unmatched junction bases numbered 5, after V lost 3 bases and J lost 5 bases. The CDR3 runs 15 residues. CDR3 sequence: CASSFRDRVDNEQFF. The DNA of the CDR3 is TGTGCCAGCAGTTTCCGGGACAGGGTTGACAATGAGCAGTTCTTC.

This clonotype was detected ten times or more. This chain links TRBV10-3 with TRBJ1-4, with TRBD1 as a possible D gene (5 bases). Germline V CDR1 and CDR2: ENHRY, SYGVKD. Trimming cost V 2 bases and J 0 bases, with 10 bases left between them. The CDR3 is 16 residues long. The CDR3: CAISEQGLATNEKLFF. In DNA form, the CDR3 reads TGTGCCATCAGTGAGCAGGGTCTTGCAACTAATGAAAAACTGTTTTTT.

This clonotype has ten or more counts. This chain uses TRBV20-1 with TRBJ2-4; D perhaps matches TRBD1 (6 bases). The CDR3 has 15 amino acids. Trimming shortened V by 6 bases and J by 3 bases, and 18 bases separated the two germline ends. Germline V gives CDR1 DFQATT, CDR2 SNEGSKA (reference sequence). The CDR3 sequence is CSARRDTGYKNIQYF. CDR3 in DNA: TGCAGTGCGAGACGGGACACCGGGTACAAAAACATTCAGTACTTC.

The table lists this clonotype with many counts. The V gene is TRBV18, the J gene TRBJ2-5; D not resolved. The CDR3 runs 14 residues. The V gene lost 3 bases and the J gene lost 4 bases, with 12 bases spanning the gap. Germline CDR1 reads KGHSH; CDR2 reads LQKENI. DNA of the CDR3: TGTGCCAGCTCACCGCCGGCTAGGGCAGAGACCCAGTACTTC. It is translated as CASSPPARAETQYF.